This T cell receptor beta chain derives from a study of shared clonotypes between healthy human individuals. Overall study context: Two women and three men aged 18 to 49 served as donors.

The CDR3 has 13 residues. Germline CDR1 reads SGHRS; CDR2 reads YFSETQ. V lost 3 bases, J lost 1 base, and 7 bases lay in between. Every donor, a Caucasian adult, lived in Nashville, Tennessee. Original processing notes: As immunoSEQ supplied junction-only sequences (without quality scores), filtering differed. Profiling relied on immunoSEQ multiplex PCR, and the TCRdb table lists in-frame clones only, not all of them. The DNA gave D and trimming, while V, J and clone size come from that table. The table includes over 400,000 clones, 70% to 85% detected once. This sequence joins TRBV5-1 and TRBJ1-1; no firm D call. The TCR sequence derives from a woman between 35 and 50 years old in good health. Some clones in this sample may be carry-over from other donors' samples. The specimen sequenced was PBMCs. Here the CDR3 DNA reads TGCGCCAGCAGCTACCGGCAGAACACTGAAGCTTTCTTT. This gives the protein CASSYRQNTEAFF. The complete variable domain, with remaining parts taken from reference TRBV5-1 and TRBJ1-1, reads KAGVTQTPRYLIKTRGQQVTLSCSPISGHRSVSWYQQTPGQGLQFLFEYFSETQRNKGNFPGRFSGRQFSNSRSEMNVSTLELGDSALYLCASSYRQNTEAFFGQGTRLTVV.